This is a list of T cell receptor beta chains from one sample in a study of blood T cell repertoires in COVID-19. Here immunoSEQ multiplex PCR was the method, and the copy in TCRdb shows in-frame clones only, minus some. The repertoire holds roughly 250,000 clones, with over 75% as singletons. The sequenced sample consisted of peripheral blood. All receptors derive from a human donor in a cohort sampled during active COVID-19. The CDR3 runs from the conserved cysteine through the conserved F or W. The D gene is left open where the match is weak. Clone size appears in some rows only: once, few, many, or a class for an expanded clone.

j_call: TRBJ2-7
v_call: TRBV2
clone_size: once
d_call: TRBD2
cdr3_aa: CASSEVSGSYEQYF
cdr3_nt: TGTGCCAGCAGTGAAGTTAGCGGGAGCTACGAGCAGTACTTC

j_call: TRBJ1-2
v_call: TRBV27
clone_size: few
d_call: NA
cdr3_aa: CASSSPMRGLGYTF
cdr3_nt: TGTGCCAGCAGTTCACCCATGAGAGGGTTGGGCTACACCTTC

j_call: TRBJ1-2
v_call: TRBV7-2
clone_size: many
d_call: NA
cdr3_aa: CASSPSPGDGYTF
cdr3_nt: TGTGCCAGCAGCCCTAGCCCCGGGGATGGCTACACCTTC

j_call: TRBJ2-1
v_call: TRBV5-1
clone_size: NA
d_call: TRBD2
cdr3_aa: CASSLGYGGTSGRADNEQFF
cdr3_nt: TGCGCCAGCAGCTTGGGGTACGGGGGGACTAGCGGGAGGGCCGACAATGAGCAGTTCTTC

j_call: TRBJ2-1
v_call: TRBV6-4
clone_size: NA
d_call: NA
cdr3_aa: CASSDSRLTRSYNEQFF
cdr3_nt: TGTGCCAGCAGTGACTCGAGGCTTACCAGATCCTACAATGAGCAGTTCTTC

j_call: TRBJ1-3
v_call: TRBV15
clone_size: NA
d_call: NA
cdr3_aa: CATGTTIGNTIYF
cdr3_nt: TGTGCCACCGGGACAACTATTGGAAACACCATATATTTT

j_call: TRBJ2-7
v_call: TRBV6-5
clone_size: once
d_call: TRBD1
cdr3_aa: CASSYRDRADYEQYF
cdr3_nt: TGTGCCAGCAGTTACCGAGACAGGGCGGACTACGAGCAGTACTTC

j_call: TRBJ2-5
v_call: TRBV18
clone_size: NA
d_call: NA
cdr3_aa: CASSPSVGSREETQYF
cdr3_nt: TGTGCCAGCTCACCTTCCGTGGGCTCCCGAGAAGAGACCCAGTACTTC

j_call: TRBJ2-7
v_call: TRBV4-3
clone_size: few
d_call: TRBD1
cdr3_aa: CASSQERDRFYEQYF
cdr3_nt: TGCGCCAGCAGCCAAGAACGGGACAGATTCTACGAGCAGTACTTC

j_call: TRBJ1-6
v_call: TRBV15
clone_size: once
d_call: NA
cdr3_aa: CATSSGHPENSPLHF
cdr3_nt: TGTGCCACCAGCAGTGGACACCCGGAGAATTCACCCCTCCACTTT

j_call: TRBJ2-2
v_call: TRBV18
clone_size: NA
d_call: NA
cdr3_aa: CASSGPGALDTGELFF
cdr3_nt: TGTGCCAGCTCAGGTCCAGGGGCGCTAGACACCGGGGAGCTGTTTTTT

j_call: TRBJ2-7
v_call: TRBV27
clone_size: NA
d_call: NA
cdr3_aa: CASSPEGLSRYEQYF
cdr3_nt: TGTGCCAGCAGTCCGGAGGGGCTTTCTCGCTACGAGCAGTACTTC

j_call: TRBJ1-1
v_call: TRBV7-2
clone_size: NA
d_call: NA
cdr3_aa: CASSFSAGVNTEAFF
cdr3_nt: TGTGCCAGCAGCTTTTCGGCAGGGGTGAACACTGAAGCTTTCTTT

j_call: TRBJ2-1
v_call: TRBV7-2
clone_size: NA
d_call: NA
cdr3_aa: CASSPSDRPTEQFF
cdr3_nt: TGTGCCAGCAGCCCCTCGGACAGACCTACTGAGCAGTTCTTC

j_call: TRBJ1-2
v_call: TRBV18
clone_size: NA
d_call: NA
cdr3_aa: CASSPQTVKGYGYTF
cdr3_nt: TGTGCCAGCTCACCCCAGACGGTGAAGGGGTATGGCTACACCTTC

j_call: TRBJ2-1
v_call: TRBV19
clone_size: few
d_call: NA
cdr3_aa: CASIGSGANIYNEQFF
cdr3_nt: TGTGCCAGTATCGGGTCAGGGGCCAATATCTACAATGAGCAGTTCTTC

j_call: TRBJ2-1
v_call: TRBV7-2
clone_size: NA
d_call: TRBD2
cdr3_aa: CASSIRTSNNEQFF
cdr3_nt: TGTGCCAGCAGCATCCGGACTAGCAACAATGAGCAGTTCTTC

j_call: TRBJ1-5
v_call: TRBV28
clone_size: few
d_call: NA
cdr3_aa: CASRYRPNQPQHF
cdr3_nt: TGTGCCAGCAGATACAGACCCAATCAGCCCCAGCATTTT

j_call: TRBJ2-7
v_call: TRBV4-1
clone_size: NA
d_call: NA
cdr3_aa: CASSPGQGPSYEQYF
cdr3_nt: TGCGCCAGCAGCCCGGGGCAGGGGCCCTCCTACGAGCAGTACTTC

j_call: TRBJ1-5
v_call: TRBV6-2/TRBV6-3
clone_size: NA
d_call: NA
cdr3_aa: CASSTDGGSVQPQHF
cdr3_nt: TGTGCCAGCAGCACAGACGGAGGGAGTGTTCAGCCCCAGCATTTT

j_call: TRBJ2-4
v_call: TRBV6-6
clone_size: NA
d_call: TRBD1
cdr3_aa: CASSYSTGSGNIQYF
cdr3_nt: TGTGCCAGCAGTTACTCGACAGGGTCGGGGAACATTCAGTACTTC

j_call: TRBJ1-2
v_call: TRBV2
clone_size: NA
d_call: NA
cdr3_aa: CASRVNTGYGYTF
cdr3_nt: TGTGCCAGCAGGGTTAATACGGGCTATGGCTACACCTTC

j_call: TRBJ2-7
v_call: TRBV27
clone_size: NA
d_call: NA
cdr3_aa: CASSPTRGEQYF
cdr3_nt: TGTGCCAGCAGTCCCACTCGGGGCGAGCAGTACTTC

j_call: TRBJ1-2
v_call: TRBV5-6
clone_size: NA
d_call: NA
cdr3_aa: CASSLSQGGGYTF
cdr3_nt: TGTGCCAGCAGCTTATCGCAGGGTGGTGGCTACACCTTC

j_call: TRBJ2-2
v_call: TRBV27
clone_size: NA
d_call: NA
cdr3_aa: CASKPGLNRPGELFF
cdr3_nt: TGTGCCAGCAAACCAGGACTAAACCGCCCCGGGGAGCTGTTTTTT

j_call: TRBJ1-3
v_call: TRBV28
clone_size: NA
d_call: NA
cdr3_aa: CASTGGFGNTIYF
cdr3_nt: TGTGCCAGCACCGGCGGATTTGGAAACACCATATATTTT

j_call: TRBJ1-4
v_call: TRBV11-2
clone_size: NA
d_call: TRBD1
cdr3_aa: CASSQTGFANEKLFF
cdr3_nt: TGTGCCAGCAGCCAGACAGGGTTTGCTAATGAAAAACTGTTTTTT

j_call: TRBJ1-5
v_call: TRBV24-1
clone_size: NA
d_call: NA
cdr3_aa: CATSDYRAQQPQHF
cdr3_nt: TGTGCCACCAGTGACTACAGGGCCCAACAGCCCCAGCATTTT

j_call: TRBJ1-6
v_call: TRBV3-1/TRBV3-2
clone_size: NA
d_call: NA
cdr3_aa: CASSQAKRHRSDSPLHF
cdr3_nt: TGTGCCAGCAGCCAAGCAAAAAGGCACAGGTCGGATTCACCCCTCCACTTT

j_call: TRBJ1-3
v_call: TRBV7-9
clone_size: NA
d_call: NA
cdr3_aa: CASSRGGNTIYF
cdr3_nt: TGTGCCAGCAGCCGGGGAGGAAACACCATATATTTT

j_call: TRBJ2-1
v_call: TRBV20-1
clone_size: NA
d_call: NA
cdr3_aa: CSARPGNEQFF
cdr3_nt: TGCAGTGCGCGGCCGGGGAATGAGCAGTTCTTC

j_call: TRBJ1-2
v_call: TRBV5-6
clone_size: NA
d_call: NA
cdr3_aa: CASSGGLEAIGGYTF
cdr3_nt: TGTGCCAGCAGTGGGGGGTTAGAGGCTATCGGTGGCTACACCTTC

j_call: TRBJ1-2
v_call: TRBV19
clone_size: NA
d_call: TRBD1
cdr3_aa: CASSGWGQTNYGYTF
cdr3_nt: TGTGCCAGTAGTGGATGGGGACAGACTAACTATGGCTACACCTTC

j_call: TRBJ1-4
v_call: TRBV2
clone_size: NA
d_call: TRBD1
cdr3_aa: CASNDRVKEKLFF
cdr3_nt: TGTGCCAGCAATGACAGGGTAAAAGAAAAACTGTTTTTT

j_call: TRBJ1-2
v_call: TRBV28
clone_size: NA
d_call: NA
cdr3_aa: CASSLPGPGGGYTF
cdr3_nt: TGTGCCAGCAGTTTACCGGGACCTGGGGGGGGCTACACCTTC

j_call: TRBJ2-5
v_call: TRBV6-5
clone_size: NA
d_call: TRBD1
cdr3_aa: CASRDRGETQYF
cdr3_nt: TGTGCCAGCAGGGACAGGGGCGAGACCCAGTACTTC

j_call: TRBJ2-1
v_call: TRBV5-1
clone_size: NA
d_call: TRBD2
cdr3_aa: CASSPSLLAGVKEHNEQFF
cdr3_nt: TGCGCCAGCAGCCCCTCCCTACTAGCGGGAGTGAAGGAACACAATGAGCAGTTCTTC

j_call: TRBJ1-4
v_call: TRBV21-1
clone_size: NA
d_call: NA
cdr3_aa: CASSWDRELFF
cdr3_nt: TGTGCCAGCAGCTGGGACAGGGAACTGTTTTTT

j_call: TRBJ2-5
v_call: TRBV5-1
clone_size: few
d_call: NA
cdr3_aa: CASSLGRDGETQYF
cdr3_nt: TGCGCCAGCAGCTTGGGGAGGGACGGGGAGACCCAGTACTTC

j_call: TRBJ1-2
v_call: TRBV2
clone_size: NA
d_call: TRBD1
cdr3_aa: CASSPWDRGHYGYTF
cdr3_nt: TGTGCCAGCAGCCCGTGGGACAGGGGGCATTATGGCTACACCTTC

j_call: TRBJ2-1
v_call: TRBV18
clone_size: NA
d_call: TRBD1
cdr3_aa: CASSPWTGRNEQFF
cdr3_nt: TGTGCCAGCTCACCCTGGACAGGGCGCAATGAGCAGTTCTTC

j_call: TRBJ1-1
v_call: TRBV6-4
clone_size: NA
d_call: NA
cdr3_aa: CASSTKPGTEAFF
cdr3_nt: TGTGCCAGCAGTACAAAGCCGGGCACTGAAGCTTTCTTT

j_call: TRBJ2-1
v_call: TRBV5-1
clone_size: NA
d_call: NA
cdr3_aa: CASSLGFGNEQFF
cdr3_nt: TGCGCCAGCAGCTTGGGGTTCGGTAATGAGCAGTTCTTC

j_call: TRBJ2-7
v_call: TRBV5-1
clone_size: NA
d_call: NA
cdr3_aa: CASSFGAGLYEQYF
cdr3_nt: TGCGCCAGCAGCTTTGGGGCAGGCCTCTACGAGCAGTACTTC

j_call: TRBJ1-2
v_call: TRBV2
clone_size: NA
d_call: NA
cdr3_aa: CASSPAQMGYTF
cdr3_nt: TGTGCCAGCTCACCCGCACAAATGGGCTACACCTTC

j_call: TRBJ2-7
v_call: TRBV5-1
clone_size: NA
d_call: TRBD2
cdr3_aa: CASSGLAGAWEQYF
cdr3_nt: TGCGCCAGCAGCGGACTAGCGGGGGCATGGGAGCAGTACTTC

j_call: TRBJ2-1
v_call: TRBV6-6
clone_size: NA
d_call: NA
cdr3_aa: CASSQLSTGFYSYNEQFF
cdr3_nt: TGTGCCAGCAGTCAACTATCTACAGGGTTTTACTCCTACAATGAGCAGTTCTTC

j_call: TRBJ2-2
v_call: TRBV9
clone_size: NA
d_call: TRBD2
cdr3_aa: CASSPGLASRTGELFF
cdr3_nt: TGTGCCAGCAGCCCTGGACTAGCGAGTAGAACCGGGGAGCTGTTTTTT